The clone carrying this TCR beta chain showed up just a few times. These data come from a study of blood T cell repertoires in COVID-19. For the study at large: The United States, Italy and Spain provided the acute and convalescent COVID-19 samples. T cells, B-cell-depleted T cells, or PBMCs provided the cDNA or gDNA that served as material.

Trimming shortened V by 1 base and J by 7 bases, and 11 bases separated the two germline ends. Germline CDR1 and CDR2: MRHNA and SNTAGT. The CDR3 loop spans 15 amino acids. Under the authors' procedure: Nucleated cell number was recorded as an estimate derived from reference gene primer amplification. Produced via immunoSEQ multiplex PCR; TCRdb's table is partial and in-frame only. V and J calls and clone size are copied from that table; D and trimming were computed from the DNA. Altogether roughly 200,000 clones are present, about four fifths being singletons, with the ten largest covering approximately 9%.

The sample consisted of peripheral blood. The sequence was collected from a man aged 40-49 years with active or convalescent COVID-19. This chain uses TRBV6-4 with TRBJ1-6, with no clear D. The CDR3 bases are TGTGCCAGCAGTGACTTTCCGAGGGCAAATTCACCCCTCCACTTT. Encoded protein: CASSDFPRANSPLHF.